These 20 T cell receptor beta chains originate from one sample sequenced in a study of blood T cells in healthy people across ages. Then a second PCR, running about 6 to 11 cycles, was carried out with a sample-barcoded 5' primer and a J-beta primer mix. TCRdb called the 5' RACE reads again in MiXCR, with one record for every CDR3 protein. This repertoire shows more than 800,000 distinct CDR3 sequences, 25% to 30% found once; its top ten account for 17%. Sequenced sample: blood. The receptors stem from a woman older than 75 in good health.

The chain employs TRBV7-6 and TRBJ2-7; 7 positions match TRBD2. This CDR3 comprises 19 residues. Germline trimming cut 5 bases from V and 7 bases from J; bases unmatched to any gene: 26. CDR1 and CDR2 (germline): SGHVS, FNYEAQ. The CDR3 DNA sequence: TGTGCCAGCAGCGCCTCGAGGCCGCGCGGGGGAAGCTCCTACAATGAGCAGTACTTC. Translating it yields CASSASRPRGGSSYNEQYF.

This clonotype was found many times. V is TRBV6-2 or TRBV6-3 and J is TRBJ2-5, with unresolved D. Germline V gives CDR1 MNHEY, CDR2 SVGEGT. The CDR3 totals 13 residues. Trimming shortened V by 4 bases and J by 3 bases, and 9 bases separated the two germline ends. CDR3 coding DNA: TGTGCCAGCAGTTGGACCAATGAAGAGACCCAGTACTTC. Its translation is CASSWTNEETQYF.

About this clonotype: A much larger clone differs by one base, so this may be a read error. The V gene is TRBV7-9, the J gene TRBJ2-5, with TRBD1 as a possible D gene (6 bases). The last part of the DNA fits TRBJ2-1 better; the J call may be wrong. The CDR3 contains 15 residues. CDR1 and CDR2 (germline): SEHNR, FQNEAQ (reference sequence). CDR3 amino acids: CASSATGGPQETQFF. As DNA, the CDR3 is TGTGCCAGCAGCGCGACAGGTGGTCCCCAAGAGACCCAGTTCTTC.

DNA for the CDR3: TGTGCCAGCAGCCCCCGGACAGGGGGCGGTAATTCACCCCTCCACTTT. This encodes CASSPRTGGGNSPLHF. V is TRBV12-3 or TRBV12-4 and J is TRBJ1-6; 11 positions match TRBD1. The CDR3 loop spans 16 amino acids. Unmatched junction bases numbered 7, after V lost 6 bases and J lost 6 bases.

In this sample, this clonotype turned up many times. The chain carries TRBV5-6 and TRBJ2-7; 7 nucleotides match TRBD2. The junction had 4 bases not matched to a gene; V was cut back by 7 bases and J by 0 bases. CDR3 length: 13 residues. Looked up from germline, CDR1 is SGHDT and CDR2 is YYEEEE. The CDR3 DNA sequence: TGTGCCAGCTCGGGGGGTTACTCCTACGAGCAGTACTTC. It is translated as CASSGGYSYEQYF.

As for this clonotype: At one end, the junction sequence differs from germline, possibly due to a read error. The rearrangement joins TRBV20-1 to TRBJ1-6; TRBD1 might be the D (6 bases). CDR1 is DFQATT and CDR2 is SNEGSKA in the germline V gene (reference sequence). The CDR3 runs to 13 residues. The chain's CDR3 is CRAGQFRNSPLHF. The DNA for the CDR3 is TGCCGTGCAGGACAGTTCAGGAATTCACCCCTCCACTTT.

This clonotype showed up just a few times. V is TRBV29-1 and J is TRBJ2-7; the match to TRBD1 covers 7 bases. The J call is in doubt because the DNA end fits TRBJ2-5 better. The CDR3 runs to 14 residues. Germline V lookup: CDR1 SQVTM, CDR2 ANQGSEA. CDR3 protein: CSVERTGWMETQYF. In DNA form, the CDR3 reads TGCAGCGTTGAAAGGACAGGCTGGATGGAGACCCAGTACTTC.

This clonotype was seen at least ten times. The chain uses TRBV9 and TRBJ2-1; 7 bases are shared with TRBD2. Germline assignment: CDR1 SGDLS and CDR2 YYNGEE. V lost 7 bases, J lost 9 bases, and 7 bases stayed unmatched. The CDR3 consists of 12 residues. This chain's CDR3 is CASAGGSGEQFF. CDR3 bases: TGTGCCAGCGCCGGGGGGTCGGGTGAGCAGTTCTTC.

This rearrangement joins TRBV15 to TRBJ1-5; D is unclear. The germline V gene has CDR1 LNHNV and CDR2 YYDKDF (reference sequence). V lost 0 bases to trimming and J lost 0 bases, with 12 bases between them. The CDR3 has 17 residues. Written as DNA, the CDR3 is TGTGCCACCAGCAGAGAAAAAAGGGTGGGTAGCAATCAGCCCCAGCATTTT. Translation: CATSREKRVGSNQPQHF.

This clonotype was picked up many times. The V gene is TRBV7-2, the J gene TRBJ1-1; perhaps TRBD1 as D (6 bases). Germline CDR1 is SGHTA and CDR2 is FQGNSA. This CDR3 is 14 amino acids long. V was clipped by 5 bases and J by 0 bases, with 10 bases between them. The CDR3 sequence: CASSQGTMNTEAFF. The CDR3 nucleotides read TGTGCCAGCAGCCAGGGGACCATGAACACTGAAGCTTTCTTT.

This clonotype was seen at least ten times. V is TRBV6-2 or TRBV6-3 and J is TRBJ2-7; unclear D gene. This CDR3 has 14 residues. Germline assignment: CDR1 MNHEY and CDR2 SVGEGT. V was trimmed by 6 bases and J by 0 bases, leaving 12 bases between them. The CDR3 reads CASSPGRPSYEQYF. The CDR3 coding sequence is TGTGCCAGCAGCCCAGGACGTCCCTCCTACGAGCAGTACTTC.

This clonotype came up many times. The gene calls are TRBV7-2 and TRBJ2-1, with a tentative D call TRBD1 (6 bases). V was trimmed by 6 bases and J by 6 bases, leaving 12 bases between them. Germline lookup yields CDR1 SGHTA and CDR2 FQGNSA. This CDR3 spans 13 amino acids. The CDR3 nucleotides are TGTGCCAGCAGTGACAGGCTTCCCAATGAGCAGTTCTTC. Translation: CASSDRLPNEQFF.

In this sample, this clonotype turned up many times. V and J are TRBV9 and TRBJ2-1; 10 bases are shared with TRBD2. Per the germline V gene, CDR1 is SGDLS and CDR2 is YYNGEE. The length of the CDR3 is 16 residues. After removal of 0 bases from V and 4 bases from J, the junction contained 4 bases not matched to a gene. The DNA of the CDR3 is TGTGCCAGCAGCGTAGTTGGTAGCGGGGGGTACAATGAGCAGTTCTTC. This translates into CASSVVGSGGYNEQFF.

This clonotype was detected only a few times. A much larger clonotype is one base distant, so this may be a read error. V gene TRBV5-5 combines with J gene TRBJ2-4, with TRBD2 as a possible D gene (6 bases). V lost 5 bases and J 6 bases, leaving 21 bases between the germline ends. The CDR3 loop spans 16 amino acids. Germline loops: CDR1 SGHKS, CDR2 YYEKEE (reference sequence). This CDR3 reads CASSSGRAGGGNIQYF. CDR3 DNA: TGTGCCAGCAGTTCAGGACGAGCTGGGGGAGGAAACATTCAGTACTTC.

This clonotype was observed many times. The chain joins TRBV7-2 to TRBJ2-7; 8 positions match TRBD1. CDR3 size: 15 residues. Germline V gene sequence: CDR1 SGHTA, CDR2 FQGNSA. The ends lost 5 bases at V and 2 bases at J; junction bases unmatched: 8. The CDR3 loop reads CASSERTGPTYEQYF. CDR3 sequence (DNA): TGTGCCAGCAGCGAAAGGACAGGGCCTACCTACGAGCAGTACTTC.

A note on this clonotype: A read error may explain this, as a much larger clone is one base away. The chain recombines TRBV20-1 with TRBJ2-7, with D possibly TRBD2 on 5 matching bases. V was pared by 1 base and J by 7 bases, with 26 bases between. The CDR3 contains 17 residues. Germline lookup yields CDR1 DFQATT and CDR2 SNEGSKA (reference sequence). CDR3 sequence (DNA): TGCAGTGCTAGAGGGGCGATCGAGGGATCTTCCTACAATGAGCAGTACTTC. This sequence encodes CSARGAIEGSSYNEQYF.

This chain links TRBV15 with TRBJ2-7, with TRBD2 identical over 13 bases. The germline gives CDR1 LNHNV, CDR2 YYDKDF (reference sequence). V was clipped by 0 bases and J by 10 bases; unmatched bases: 18. The CDR3 length is 19 residues. CDR3 in DNA: TGTGCCACCAGCAGAGAGCGGGGACTAGCGGGGCGTAGTCAAGAAGCCCAGTACTTC. As protein: CATSRERGLAGRSQEAQYF.

This clonotype was seen only a few times. The rearrangement links TRBV7-2 to TRBJ2-2, with 7 bases matching TRBD2. Germline trimming cut 5 bases from V and 1 base from J; bases unmatched to any gene: 4. Germline-derived CDR1 and CDR2 are SGHTA and FQGNSA. The CDR3 extends over 15 amino acids. CDR3 sequence reads: CASSASSGNTGELFF. DNA of the CDR3: TGTGCCAGCAGCGCTTCTAGCGGGAACACCGGGGAGCTGTTTTTT.

This clonotype was recorded at least ten times. The rearrangement links TRBV7-6 to TRBJ1-2; the match to TRBD1 covers 7 bases. This CDR3 comprises 15 residues. Germline loops: CDR1 SGHVS, CDR2 FNYEAQ. V lost 5 bases and J lost 2; bases outside the gene matches: 8. The CDR3 loop reads CASSRTGNQNYGYTF. The CDR3 DNA reads as TGTGCCAGCAGCAGGACAGGCAATCAGAACTATGGCTACACCTTC.

The genes are TRBV4-3 and TRBJ2-1; 7 bases line up with TRBD1. V was clipped by 3 bases and J by 0 bases; unmatched bases: 8. This CDR3 comprises 17 residues. Per the germline V gene, CDR1 is LGHNA and CDR2 is YSLEER. CDR3 DNA: TGCGCCAGCAGCCAGGCCTGGACAGGCGACTCCTACAATGAGCAGTTCTTC. This sequence encodes CASSQAWTGDSYNEQFF.